These T cell receptor beta chains were read from a single sample in a study of T cell repertoires in cytomegalovirus infection. No antigens are known for them. MiXCR was run by TCRdb on the reads, yielding one entry per CDR3 protein. This table holds around 570,000 distinct CDR3 sequences, 40% found once. The source material was cultured PBMCs, sampled from culture after CMV antigen stimulation. These receptors were obtained from a human donor in good health (CMV status not recorded). Some clones in this sample may be carry-over from other donors' samples. CDR3s include the opening cysteine and the closing phenylalanine or tryptophan. A D gene is named only where the DNA matches it firmly. Not all rows give a size; the values are once, few, many and, for expanded clones, a class.

cdr3_nt,cdr3_aa,cdr3_length,v_call,clone_size,d_call,j_call
TGTGCCAGCAGTTACGGGGGGGAGCTGGACATTCAGTACTTC,CASSYGGELDIQYF,14,TRBV6-5,-,TRBD2,TRBJ2-4
TGCAGGGTAGGGGAGACCCAGTACTTC,CRVGETQYF,9,TRBV20-1,-,-,TRBJ2-5
TGTGCCAGCGGCTTACGGTATTTT,CASGLRYF,8,TRBV27,-,-,TRBJ2-3
TGTGCCAGCAGTGAACCCCTGGGGGCCTACGAGCAGTACTTC,CASSEPLGAYEQYF,14,TRBV2,-,-,TRBJ2-7
TGTGCCAGCAGCTCCTATGGGGAGGATCAGCCCCAGCATTTT,CASSSYGEDQPQHF,14,TRBV7-8,-,-,TRBJ1-5
TGTGCCAGCAGCTTAATACAGGGACACTACAATGAGCAGTTCTTC,CASSLIQGHYNEQFF,15,TRBV11-2,-,-,TRBJ2-1
TGTGCCAGCAGTTACTGGGACCGGATAGGATATGGCTACACCTTC,CASSYWDRIGYGYTF,15,TRBV6-6,few,-,TRBJ1-2
TGTGCCAGCAGCTTATACAGGGGTCAGTCACCCCTCCACTTT,CASSLYRGQSPLHF,14,TRBV7-8,-,TRBD1,TRBJ1-6
TGTGCCAGCAGCTTCCCCAGCGGGACGGCCACCGGGGAGCTGTTTTTT,CASSFPSGTATGELFF,16,TRBV7-2,-,TRBD2,TRBJ2-2
TGTGCCAGCAGCCAAGATCAGGGTGAGCAGTTCTTC,CASSQDQGEQFF,12,TRBV14,-,-,TRBJ2-1
TGTGCCAGCAGCTTAGGACAGGGGACGACTGAAGCTTTCTTT,CASSLGQGTTEAFF,14,TRBV7-9,few,TRBD1,TRBJ1-1
TGTGCCACCAGTCCCAGCGGGGCGAACACCGGGGAGCTGTTTTTT,CATSPSGANTGELFF,15,TRBV24-1,few,TRBD2,TRBJ2-2
TGTGCCAGTAGTACCAGGGGCATCCAAGAGACCCAGTACTTC,CASSTRGIQETQYF,14,TRBV19,few,-,TRBJ2-5
TGTGCCAGCTCCAGGGAGAACACTGAAGCTTTCTTT,CASSRENTEAFF,12,TRBV7-6,-,-,TRBJ1-1
TGCAGCGCTTACGTTTCGGATGAGCAGTTCTTC,CSAYVSDEQFF,11,TRBV29-1,-,-,TRBJ2-1
TGTGCCAGCAGCCGGGGACTAGCGGGAGGCTTACCCTGGGACGAGCAGTACTTC,CASSRGLAGGLPWDEQYF,18,TRBV6-2/TRBV6-3,few,TRBD2,TRBJ2-7
TGTGCCAGCAGCTTTATAGGGGGCGAATCACCCCTCCACTTT,CASSFIGGESPLHF,14,TRBV7-2,few,TRBD1,TRBJ1-6
TGTGCCAGCAGCTTAGGCGGGGCGCTAGGCGGGGAGCTGTTTTTT,CASSLGGALGGELFF,15,TRBV7-6,few,-,TRBJ2-2
TGCAGTGCTAGGGGCCCTGAAGCTTTCTTT,CSARGPEAFF,10,TRBV20-1,-,-,TRBJ1-1
TGTGCCTGGAGCCGGACAGGACCCTACGAGCAGTACTTC,CAWSRTGPYEQYF,13,TRBV30,-,TRBD1,TRBJ2-7
TGCAGTGCTAGGACCGGGACAGGGAACACTGAAGCTTTCTTT,CSARTGTGNTEAFF,14,TRBV20-1,few,TRBD1,TRBJ1-1
TGTGCCAGCAGCCTAGGACAGGGGGGCCGTTACGAGCAGTACTTC,CASSLGQGGRYEQYF,15,TRBV14,-,TRBD1,TRBJ2-7
TGTGCCAGCAGCTTGCGGCAGGAGGGACATGGCTACACCTTC,CASSLRQEGHGYTF,14,TRBV7-2,many,-,TRBJ1-2
TGTGCCATCAGTGAGGTCGGTTATAATTCACCCCTCCACTTT,CAISEVGYNSPLHF,14,TRBV10-3,once,-,TRBJ1-6
TGTGCCAGTAGTCCGACTTCAGCCACAGATACGCAGTATTTT,CASSPTSATDTQYF,14,TRBV19,-,-,TRBJ2-3
TGTGCCAGCAGTTTAATGATGAACACTGAAGCTTTCTTT,CASSLMMNTEAFF,13,TRBV27,-,-,TRBJ1-1
TGTGCCAGCACCCTGGGACTAGCCAATGAGCAGTTCTTC,CASTLGLANEQFF,13,TRBV7-2,-,TRBD2,TRBJ2-1
TGTGCCAGCAGCCTACGGGGACAGAGTAGCAATCAGCCCCAGCATTTT,CASSLRGQSSNQPQHF,16,TRBV7-8,few,TRBD1,TRBJ1-5
TGTGCCAGCAGCTTAATGGGCGGGAGTTTGGGTGAGACCCAGTACTTC,CASSLMGGSLGETQYF,16,TRBV7-2,few,TRBD2,TRBJ2-5
TGTGCCAGCAGCTTAGAGTTCGGGAGTGAGCACGAGCAGTACTTC,CASSLEFGSEHEQYF,15,TRBV11-2,-,-,TRBJ2-7
TGCAGTGCTAGAGGGGCCGAATATGGCTACACCTTC,CSARGAEYGYTF,12,TRBV20-1,-,-,TRBJ1-2
TGTGCCACCAGCACAGGTGGGCACAATGAGCAGTTCTTC,CATSTGGHNEQFF,13,TRBV15,-,-,TRBJ2-1
TGTGCCAGCAGCTTAACGCGTCAGCCCCAGCATTTT,CASSLTRQPQHF,12,TRBV7-8,many,-,TRBJ1-5
TGTGCCAGCAGCCAAGTCCCAAGGTTTGAAGCTTTCTTT,CASSQVPRFEAFF,13,TRBV3-1,once,-,TRBJ1-1
TGTGCCAGCAGCCAACCCGGCCGACAGATTGGAGGCTACACCTTC,CASSQPGRQIGGYTF,15,TRBV7-6,few,-,TRBJ1-2
TGTGCTAGTGGTTTGGGCCTAGCGGGGGGAGATACGCAGTATTTT,CASGLGLAGGDTQYF,15,TRBV12-5,-,TRBD2,TRBJ2-3
TGTGCCAGCAGTTTCATGTCCAGCAATCAGCCCCAGCATTTT,CASSFMSSNQPQHF,14,TRBV12-3/TRBV12-4,-,-,TRBJ1-5
TGTGCCAGCAGCCCACGGGCGGACTATGGCTACACCTTC,CASSPRADYGYTF,13,TRBV7-9,few,-,TRBJ1-2
TGTGCCAGCAGTGAGATATTGGCGGGGACCCAGTACTTC,CASSEILAGTQYF,13,TRBV2,-,-,TRBJ2-5
TGTGCCAGCAGCTTAGCGGCCGGAATAGAATACACAGATACGCAGTATTTT,CASSLAAGIEYTDTQYF,17,TRBV7-6,few,-,TRBJ2-3
TGTGCCAGCAGTTTCAAATCCCAAGAGACCCAGTACTTC,CASSFKSQETQYF,13,TRBV6-2/TRBV6-3,-,-,TRBJ2-5
TGTGCCGCTACCCCCTCAGGGCCCCCCTACGAGCAGTACTTC,CAATPSGPPYEQYF,14,TRBV10-3,few,-,TRBJ2-7
TGCGCCAGCACAAGTGGGACTGGGGGCTATGAGCAGTTCTTC,CASTSGTGGYEQFF,14,TRBV5-1,-,-,TRBJ2-1
TGTGCCAGCACCGGACAGATAGACCACGAGCAGTACTTC,CASTGQIDHEQYF,13,TRBV7-9,few,-,TRBJ2-7
TGTGCCAGCAGCTTGGCGGAAACAGATACGCAGTATTTT,CASSLAETDTQYF,13,TRBV7-9,-,-,TRBJ2-3
TGTGCCAGCAGAGCCCGTTTAAGGGGGACGTCTGGAAACACCATATATTTT,CASRARLRGTSGNTIYF,17,TRBV6-2/TRBV6-3,few,-,TRBJ1-3
TGCAGTGCTAGGGACAGGTGGGACACTGAAGCTTTCTTT,CSARDRWDTEAFF,13,TRBV20-1,once,TRBD1,TRBJ1-1
TGTGCCAGCAGCACCCGACTAGCGGGGGGGCTTTTTGGAGAGACCCAGTACTTC,CASSTRLAGGLFGETQYF,18,TRBV6-5,-,TRBD2,TRBJ2-5
TGTGCCAGCTCACCGTGGGGGAGGACCTACGAGCAGTACTTC,CASSPWGRTYEQYF,14,TRBV18,-,-,TRBJ2-7
TGTGCCAGCAGCTTAAAACTAGCGGGGGGACTTGAGCAGTTCTTC,CASSLKLAGGLEQFF,15,TRBV7-2,few,TRBD2,TRBJ2-1
TGTGCCATCACCGGGGTGGATGGCAATGAGCAGTTCTTC,CAITGVDGNEQFF,13,TRBV10-3,-,-,TRBJ2-1
TGCAGCGTACGGTTTAGGGCAGGGGAAAAACTGTTTTTT,CSVRFRAGEKLFF,13,TRBV29-1,few,-,TRBJ1-4
TGTGCCAGCAGCCAAGGTAGAAGCGGGGGAGCCAGCACAGATACGCAGTATTTT,CASSQGRSGGASTDTQYF,18,TRBV3-1,few,TRBD2,TRBJ2-3
TGTGCCAGCAGTGAATGGGGGCCGGACAGGGGATCCTACGAGCAGTACTTC,CASSEWGPDRGSYEQYF,17,TRBV25-1,few,TRBD1,TRBJ2-7
TGTGCCAGCAGCTTAGAGCACCATAGCAATCAGCCCCAGCATTTT,CASSLEHHSNQPQHF,15,TRBV7-6,many,-,TRBJ1-5